The clone carrying this TCR beta chain was seen a single time. Its matching antigen is unknown. Other DNA sequences in this specimen translate into the identical CDR3. The entry originates in a study of CD8+ T cells in alopecia areata. Study summary: Tofacitinib dosing lasted 6 to 18 months, which was then followed by 6 months off drug.

Isolated RNA was reverse transcribed into cDNA used as the sequencing template. Assay used: immunoSEQ multiplex PCR; TCRdb lists only in-frame clones, some missing. The sample lists about 150,000 clones; 45% to 60% were seen once. Germline V gene sequence: CDR1 LNHNV, CDR2 YYDKDF (reference sequence). This CDR3 is built from 13 residues. V lost 3 bases and J lost 6, with 9 bases in between. Study results and caveats: Higher clonality and more expanded CD8+ clones appeared in lesional than normal scalp.

Here the sequenced sample was CD8+ T cells sorted from blood, taken at week 0. The receptor comes from a human donor with alopecia areata. This chain joins TRBV15 and TRBJ1-5; D is unclear. The CDR3 loop is CATSSSRGQPQHF. As DNA, the CDR3 is TGTGCCACCAGCAGCTCCCGTGGTCAGCCCCAGCATTTT.